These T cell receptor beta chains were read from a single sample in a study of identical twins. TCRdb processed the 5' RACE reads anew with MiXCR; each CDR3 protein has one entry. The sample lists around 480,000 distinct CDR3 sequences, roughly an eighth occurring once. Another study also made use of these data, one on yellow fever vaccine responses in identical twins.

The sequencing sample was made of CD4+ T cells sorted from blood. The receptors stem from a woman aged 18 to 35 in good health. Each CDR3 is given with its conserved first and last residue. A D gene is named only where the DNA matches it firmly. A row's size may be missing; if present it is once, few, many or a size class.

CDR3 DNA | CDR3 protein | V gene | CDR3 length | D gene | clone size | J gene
TGCAGTGCAAGCGGTCCGTCGCCAGGTACCCAGTACTTC | CSASGPSPGTQYF | TRBV20-1 | 13 | - | few | TRBJ2-5
TGTGCCAGCAGCAAAAGAAGGACACCGAACACCGGGGAGCTGTTTTTT | CASSKRRTPNTGELFF | TRBV3-1 | 16 | - | few | TRBJ2-2
TGTGCCAGCAGTTTCCCCGACAGGTCTAAGGGGCTAGTGCCGAACACCGGGGAGCTGTTTTTT | CASSFPDRSKGLVPNTGELFF | TRBV12-3/TRBV12-4 | 21 | - | few | TRBJ2-2
TGTGCCAGCAGCTTAGCGGGAGGCAACACCGGGGAGCTGTTTTTT | CASSLAGGNTGELFF | TRBV12-3/TRBV12-4 | 15 | TRBD2 | many | TRBJ2-2
TGTGCCAGCAGTTACTCGGCCGGGACAGGGGGAGATACGCAGTATTTT | CASSYSAGTGGDTQYF | TRBV6-5 | 16 | TRBD1 | many | TRBJ2-3
TGTGCCAGCAGTGGCCCAGGGGGCGCGGGTAGCACTGGGGCCAACGTCCTGACTTTC | CASSGPGGAGSTGANVLTF | TRBV25-1 | 19 | TRBD1 | few | TRBJ2-6
TGCAGCGTTGTCTCAGACCGAGCCAAAAACATTCAGTACTTC | CSVVSDRAKNIQYF | TRBV29-1 | 14 | - | - | TRBJ2-4
TGTGCCAGCAGCCAAGATCTGGGGTTCTCCTACAATGAGCAGTTCTTC | CASSQDLGFSYNEQFF | TRBV3-1 | 16 | - | few | TRBJ2-1
TGTGCCATCACTCAGGGACAGGACTACACCGGGGAGCTGTTTTTT | CAITQGQDYTGELFF | TRBV10-3 | 15 | TRBD1 | few | TRBJ2-2
TGTGCCAGCAGCCTCTCAGCGGGGGGTCTTCAAGAGACCCAGTACTTC | CASSLSAGGLQETQYF | TRBV7-2 | 16 | TRBD2 | - | TRBJ2-5
TGTGCCAGCAGTGAATATGGGTGGGGAAAAGAGACCCAGTACTTC | CASSEYGWGKETQYF | TRBV25-1 | 15 | - | few | TRBJ2-5
TGTGCCTGGACTAGCACAGATACGCAGTATTTT | CAWTSTDTQYF | TRBV30 | 11 | - | - | TRBJ2-3
TGTGCCAGCAGGCCGTCGGGGGCTCTAAATGAGCAGTTCTTC | CASRPSGALNEQFF | TRBV7-2 | 14 | - | - | TRBJ2-1
TGCAGTGCCAGGGAGGGAAGCGGATCCTACAATGAGCAGTTCTTC | CSAREGSGSYNEQFF | TRBV20-1 | 15 | TRBD2 | - | TRBJ2-1
TGCAGTGCCGCCGCCGGGGGCAGGGCGAAGTTGGGCACTGAAGCTTTCTTT | CSAAAGGRAKLGTEAFF | TRBV20-1 | 17 | - | few | TRBJ1-1
TGTGCCATCAGTGAGCCGGGACAGGGGTCTGAAAAACTGTTTTTT | CAISEPGQGSEKLFF | TRBV10-3 | 15 | TRBD1 | few | TRBJ1-4
TGTGCCGGGGGCGGGGCCACCTACGAGCAGTACTTC | CAGGGATYEQYF | TRBV7-9 | 12 | - | - | TRBJ2-7
TGTGCCAGCAGCTCTAGCGGGGGGGCCAAAAACATTCAGTACTTC | CASSSSGGAKNIQYF | TRBV11-3 | 15 | TRBD2 | - | TRBJ2-4
TGTGCCAGCAGAAACACTATCTCCCGTCACACAGATACGCAGTATTTT | CASRNTISRHTDTQYF | TRBV21-1 | 16 | - | - | TRBJ2-3
TGTGCCAGCAGTCAGGGGTGGGGGGCACCCTACGAGCAGTACTTC | CASSQGWGAPYEQYF | TRBV12-3/TRBV12-4 | 15 | - | - | TRBJ2-7
TGTGCCAGCTCACGTAGCGGGAGGTCTAACGAGCAGTACTTC | CASSRSGRSNEQYF | TRBV18 | 14 | TRBD2 | few | TRBJ2-7
TGCGCCAGCAACTCCCGGCCGGGACAGGACTTCCAAGAGACCCAGTACTTC | CASNSRPGQDFQETQYF | TRBV5-1 | 17 | TRBD1 | - | TRBJ2-5
TGCGCCAGCACAACATATTCAGGAGGAGAGACCCAGTACTTC | CASTTYSGGETQYF | TRBV5-1 | 14 | - | few | TRBJ2-5
TGTGCCAGCTCACCTTATGGCAATGAGCAGTTCTTC | CASSPYGNEQFF | TRBV18 | 12 | - | - | TRBJ2-1
TGTGCCAGCAGCTTAGCGAGCGGGACTAATGAGCAGTTCTTC | CASSLASGTNEQFF | TRBV7-2 | 14 | TRBD2 | few | TRBJ2-1
TGTGCCAGCAGTTACTCGTCTAGCGGGAGAGGGGAGACCCAGTACTTC | CASSYSSSGRGETQYF | TRBV6-2/TRBV6-3 | 16 | TRBD2 | - | TRBJ2-5
TGTGCCAGCAGCCAAGATACAGGGGGAGCTAACTATGGCTACACCTTC | CASSQDTGGANYGYTF | TRBV4-2 | 16 | TRBD1 | few | TRBJ1-2
TGCGCCAGCAGCCCGGGGGGTGAGCAGTTCTTC | CASSPGGEQFF | TRBV5-1 | 11 | TRBD2 | many | TRBJ2-1
TGTGCCAGCAGCTCAAGCGGGAGGGATACGCAGTATTTT | CASSSSGRDTQYF | TRBV7-2 | 13 | TRBD2 | few | TRBJ2-3
TGTGCCAGCAGCTTATCTTCAGGACAGGGCCGAAGGAATTCACCCCTCCACTTT | CASSLSSGQGRRNSPLHF | TRBV7-8 | 18 | TRBD1 | many | TRBJ1-6
TGCGCCAGCAGCCGTTATCAGGGGGAAGCGAACTATGGCTACACCTTC | CASSRYQGEANYGYTF | TRBV4-3 | 16 | TRBD1 | many | TRBJ1-2
TGTGCCGGGGAGCGGACTAGCGGGAGGGCCCTCGGGGCTGAGCAGTTCTTC | CAGERTSGRALGAEQFF | TRBV10-3 | 17 | TRBD2 | - | TRBJ2-1
TGTGCCATCAGTGGTCTCCGGGGACAACGACAGGGGAAGAGTGAGTACGAGCAGTACTTC | CAISGLRGQRQGKSEYEQYF | TRBV10-3 | 20 | TRBD1 | - | TRBJ2-7
TGTGCCAGCAGTGTCCGCCTATTTCCGGGACAGGGATTTTCTAGCACAGATACGCAGTATTTT | CASSVRLFPGQGFSSTDTQYF | TRBV2 | 21 | TRBD1 | few | TRBJ2-3
TGTGCCAGCAGCCAAGGAAATAACTATGGCTACACCTTC | CASSQGNNYGYTF | TRBV3-1 | 13 | - | few | TRBJ1-2
TGCAGCGTTGAATGGTCCCCAGGGGCCAAAAACATTCAGTACTTC | CSVEWSPGAKNIQYF | TRBV29-1 | 15 | - | - | TRBJ2-4
TGCGCCAGCAGCCCTCAGGCTCGAACTAATGAAAAACTGTTTTTT | CASSPQARTNEKLFF | TRBV5-1 | 15 | - | many | TRBJ1-4
TGTGCCAGCAGTTCGGGGGGCGGACACTACGAGCAGTACTTC | CASSSGGGHYEQYF | TRBV12-3/TRBV12-4 | 14 | - | few | TRBJ2-7
TGTGCCAGCTCACGGGACAGCCGAATTCAGTACTTC | CASSRDSRIQYF | TRBV18 | 12 | TRBD1 | - | TRBJ2-4
TGCAGTGCTAGAACCGATTCAGGGGTCTCCTACGAGCAGTACTTC | CSARTDSGVSYEQYF | TRBV20-1 | 15 | - | few | TRBJ2-7
TGTGCCAGCAGCGCCAGTAGCGAGCAGTACTTC | CASSASSEQYF | TRBV5-4 | 11 | - | few | TRBJ2-7
TGCGCCAGCAGCTCAGGGACAGGGCCACTCTATGGCTACACCTTC | CASSSGTGPLYGYTF | TRBV5-1 | 15 | TRBD1 | many | TRBJ1-2
TGTGCCACCAGTGGACTTTATAGCAATCAGCCCCAGCATTTT | CATSGLYSNQPQHF | TRBV24-1 | 14 | - | few | TRBJ1-5
TGCAGTGCGAACTTACCAACTAATGAAAAACTGTTTTTT | CSANLPTNEKLFF | TRBV20-1 | 13 | - | few | TRBJ1-4
TGTGCCAGCGCCTTGGGAGCGTGGATTGAGCAGTTCTTC | CASALGAWIEQFF | TRBV6-1 | 13 | - | few | TRBJ2-1
TGTGCCAGCAGTAACCTGCAGTATGGCTACACCTTC | CASSNLQYGYTF | TRBV28 | 12 | - | few | TRBJ1-2
TGTGCCAGTAAAAGTACTGGGGACCCGACCGGGGAGCTGTTTTTT | CASKSTGDPTGELFF | TRBV6-1 | 15 | - | - | TRBJ2-2
TGTGCCAGCGGAGGGGAGATGACCTACGAGCAGTACTTC | CASGGEMTYEQYF | TRBV9 | 13 | - | - | TRBJ2-7
TGTGCCAGCAGTTTCTGGAGCAATCAGCCCCAGCATTTT | CASSFWSNQPQHF | TRBV12-3/TRBV12-4 | 13 | - | few | TRBJ1-5
TGCAGTGCAACGCCGGGACTAGCGCCGAGCGATGAGCAGTTCTTC | CSATPGLAPSDEQFF | TRBV20-1 | 15 | TRBD2 | few | TRBJ2-1
TGTGCCAGCAGTCCAGAGTTGATCCAAGAGACCCAGTACTTC | CASSPELIQETQYF | TRBV6-1 | 14 | - | - | TRBJ2-5
TGCGCCAGCAGCTCTTACAGCGGGGACACTGAAGCTTTCTTT | CASSSYSGDTEAFF | TRBV5-1 | 14 | - | few | TRBJ1-1
TGTGCCAGTGGGACAGGGGGCGGGAATGAGCAGTTCTTC | CASGTGGGNEQFF | TRBV2 | 13 | TRBD1 | - | TRBJ2-1
TGTGCCAGCAGTTCGTCGGGGACAGGGGGAAGAACCGGGGAGCTGTTTTTT | CASSSSGTGGRTGELFF | TRBV28 | 17 | TRBD1 | few | TRBJ2-2
TGTGCCAGCAGTGAAGCCGGACGGAGCAATCAGCCCCAGCATTTT | CASSEAGRSNQPQHF | TRBV6-1 | 15 | - | many | TRBJ1-5
TGTGCCAGCAGCTCAGAAGGGTACTACGAGCAGTACTTC | CASSSEGYYEQYF | TRBV7-2 | 13 | - | few | TRBJ2-7
TGCAGCGGCCTAGCGGGATTAGACATTCAGTACTTC | CSGLAGLDIQYF | TRBV29-1 | 12 | TRBD2 | - | TRBJ2-4
TGTGCCAGCAGCTTATGGATGGATTCACCCCTCCACTTT | CASSLWMDSPLHF | TRBV12-3/TRBV12-4 | 13 | - | few | TRBJ1-6
TGTGCCAGCAGCTCGGCGCTCAAACAGGTCCCCTGGGAGACCCAGTACTTC | CASSSALKQVPWETQYF | TRBV7-9 | 17 | - | - | TRBJ2-5